This TCR beta chain was recorded in a study of T cells expressing NK-cell markers (dated by TCRdb to about 2020). In terms of the full investigation: In sorted CD3+CD56+NKG2C+, CD3+CD56+NKG2C- and CD3+CD56-NKG2C+ T-cell subsets from 7 to 9 donors, TCR beta-chain repertoires were profiled. Libraries were sequenced as 2 x 150 bp reads on Illumina HiSeq 2000/2500, MiSeq or NextSeq. Seven of the eight sequenced donors were HCMV-seropositive and one was HCMV-seronegative. The study sequenced eight donors, all healthy volunteers chosen at random: three men and five women.

A commercial ELISA kit detecting HCMV-specific IgG in serum was used to determine HCMV serostatus. Ficoll density gradient centrifugation was used to isolate peripheral blood mononuclear cells from blood. Broad study findings and their caveats: Whether the expanded NKG2C-expressing T cell clones were specific for HCMV antigens remained unclear. Those dominant clonotypes were again the most abundant among CD3+CD56-NKG2C+ cells in a handful of donors, at roughly 25-60.1%. For 6 or 7 donors, the dominant CD3+CD56+NKG2C+ clonotypes were among the top 10 CD8+ clonotypes and accounted for about 1.0-7.5% of CD8+ T cells.

Concerning this clonotype itself: The specificity of this receptor is unknown.

The sequencer listed for this sample is Illumina HiSeq 2000. TCR beta cDNA libraries were made by 5'RACE template switching that added a universal primer site and unique molecular identifiers. cDNA synthesis was primed from the TCR beta constant segment and was followed by two successive PCR amplification steps. The paper's data handling went like this. MIGEC was used to demultiplex reads and group the reads by UMI, and MiTCR was used to assemble and quantify clonotypes. Only TCR cDNA sequences supported by at least two reads were kept to exclude erroneous sequences. The tcR package was used for downstream repertoire analysis, with clonotypes matched between fractions based on CDR3 nucleotide sequence plus V segment. Antigen specificity was annotated against VDJdb with VDJmatch, allowing one amino acid substitution in CDR3. TCRdb reprocessed the reads and lists each CDR3 protein sequence as a single entry, with no DNA. The V and J calls and clone size are TCRdb's, not the authors'. The table for this sample lists 550,000 or so distinct CDR3 sequences. About 3.6% of the sample belongs to the ten largest clones.

CDR1 and CDR2, per the germline V gene, are ENHRY and SYGVKD. From its cysteine to its phenylalanine, the CDR3 spans 12 amino acids. The DNA is unrecorded. Material: blood T cells: a sorted CD56 or NKG2C T cell subset, CD4+ or CD8+ T cells, or bulk PBMC T cells (not recorded which). This TCR came from a man younger than 35 in good health. Donor details come from another sample of the same person, matched by shared clones. The chain couples TRBV10-3 to TRBJ2-5; the TRBD2 assignment by TCRdb is unverifiable without DNA. This receptor carries the CDR3 CATQTSAETQYF.